One and the same sample provided the 31 T cell receptor beta chains below, sequenced in a study of blood T cell repertoires in COVID-19. Some clones are missing from TCRdb's copy, which holds only in-frame ones; the method was immunoSEQ multiplex PCR. The data contain 42,000 or so clones, about 90% of them singletons. Sequencing was carried out using peripheral blood. These receptors originate from a man aged 50-60 years with active COVID-19.

J is TRBJ2-7 and V is TRBV13, with TRBD1 matching over 9 bases. V shed 3 bases and J 0 bases; nucleotides not matched to a gene: 6. The CDR3 has 16 residues. Germline CDR1 is PRHDT and CDR2 is FYEKMQ (reference sequence). The CDR3 protein is CASSFLQGAGSYEQYF. The CDR3 nucleotides are TGTGCCAGCAGCTTCTTACAGGGGGCGGGCTCCTACGAGCAGTACTTC. The full variable domain, with the rest looked up from reference TRBV13 and TRBJ2-7, is AAGVIQSPRHLIKEKRETATLKCYPIPRHDTVYWYQQGPGQDPQFLISFYEKMQSDKGSIPDRFSAQQFSDYHSELNMSSLELGDSALYFCASSFLQGAGSYEQYFGPGTRLTVT.

By share, this clone ranks as medium-sized. This chain links TRBV6-5 with TRBJ1-4, with 7 bases that match TRBD1. The length of the CDR3 is 15 residues. Trimming at V came to 4 bases and at J to 5 bases, leaving 7 bases not matched to a gene. CDR1 and CDR2 (germline): MNHEY, SVGAGI. This CDR3 is CASSSRGQMNEKLFF. DNA of the CDR3: TGTGCCAGCAGTTCGAGGGGACAGATGAATGAAAAACTGTTTTTT.

V and J are TRBV18 and TRBJ2-7; perhaps TRBD2 as D (5 bases). Germline V gene lookup returns CDR1 KGHSH and CDR2 LQKENI. The CDR3 is 14 residues long. V was cut by 6 bases and J by 0 bases, with 12 bases left in between. The CDR3 loop is CASSPGGRSYEQYF. CDR3 nucleotides: TGTGCCAGCTCCCCCGGAGGCCGCTCCTACGAGCAGTACTTC. The full variable domain, in which reference TRBV18 and TRBJ2-7 provide the parts outside the CDR3, is NAGVMQNPRHLVRRRGQEARLRCSPMKGHSHVYWYRQLPEEGLKFMVYLQKENIIDESGMPKERFSAEFPKEGPSILRIQQVVRGDSAAYFCASSPGGRSYEQYFGPGTRLTVT.

V usage is TRBV28 and J usage is TRBJ2-7; 9 bases line up with TRBD2. V dropped 6 bases and J dropped 5; count of bases not matched to a gene: 8. The germline CDR1 and CDR2 sequences are MDHEN and SYDVKM. CDR3 length: 14 residues. CDR3 protein: CASRGLARAHEQYF. Here the CDR3 DNA reads TGTGCCAGCAGAGGACTAGCGAGGGCCCACGAGCAGTACTTC.

The rearrangement links TRBV5-1 to TRBJ2-7; possibly TRBD2 for D (6 bases). This CDR3 is built from 13 residues. CDR1 is SGHRS, CDR2 YFSETQ, per germline. V lost 4 bases to trimming and J lost 1 base, with 9 bases between them. The CDR3 nucleotides read TGCGCCAGCAGCACGGGACTGTCCTACGAGCAGTACTTC. This codes for CASSTGLSYEQYF.

The gene calls are TRBV10-2 and TRBJ1-3, with D perhaps matching TRBD1 (6 bases). The CDR3 covers 14 residues. Germline V gene lookup returns CDR1 WSHSY and CDR2 SAAADI. The germline V and J ends were trimmed by 7 bases and 2 bases, with 12 bases remaining between them. CDR3 protein: CASKGVDPGNTIYF. Written as DNA, the CDR3 is TGCGCCAGCAAGGGGGTCGACCCTGGAAACACCATATATTTT.

This chain uses TRBV19 with TRBJ1-1; D is undetermined. The V gene lost 5 bases and the J gene lost 1 base, with 17 bases spanning the gap. CDR1 and CDR2 from the germline V gene are LNHDA and SQIVND (reference sequence). The CDR3 runs to 16 residues. The CDR3 nucleotides are TGTGCCAGTAGTCTTCCGCGTGGGCAGGCGAACACTGAAGCTTTCTTT. Encoded protein: CASSLPRGQANTEAFF.

This chain joins TRBV18 and TRBJ2-2, with 8 bases that match TRBD1. The germline V gene encodes CDR1 KGHSH and CDR2 LQKENI. The CDR3 extends over 16 amino acids. V shed 1 base, J shed 3 bases, and the junction held 4 bases outside the gene matches. The CDR3 spells CASSPRSRGHTGELFF. In DNA form, the CDR3 reads TGTGCCAGCTCACCACGGAGCAGGGGGCACACCGGGGAGCTGTTTTTT.

V and J are TRBV5-1 and TRBJ1-6; TRBD1 agrees at 9 bases. Trimming removed 0 bases from V and 6 bases from J; junction bases left unmatched: 4. Germline V gene lookup returns CDR1 SGHRS and CDR2 YFSETQ. The CDR3 spans 16 residues. Here the CDR3 reads CASSLAQGQGNSPLHF. For the CDR3, the DNA is TGCGCCAGCAGCTTGGCCCAGGGACAGGGTAATTCACCCCTCCACTTT.

The chain joins TRBV28 to TRBJ2-1; a weak D match, TRBD2 (5 bases). CDR3 length: 15 residues. With 7 bases removed from V and 4 bases from J, the gap between germline ends came to 17 bases. The V gene's germline CDR1 is MDHEN and CDR2 SYDVKM. CDR3 region: CASKGGGGRYNEQFF. CDR3 in DNA: TGTGCCAGCAAAGGAGGTGGCGGGCGGTACAATGAGCAGTTCTTC.

The chain uses TRBV10-3 and TRBJ1-5; D is ambiguous. Trimming removed 3 bases from V and 1 base from J, with 10 bases in between. CDR1 and CDR2 from the germline V gene are ENHRY and SYGVKD. The CDR3 is 15 amino acids. In nucleotides, the CDR3 is TGTGCCATCAGTGAACGCGCGGGGAGCAATCAGCCCCAGCATTTT. This codes for CAISERAGSNQPQHF.

The chain recombines TRBV27 with TRBJ1-2; 8 nucleotides match TRBD1. The germline V gene has CDR1 MNHEY and CDR2 SMNVEV (reference sequence). The V gene end was trimmed by 4 bases and the J gene end by 6 bases; junction bases not matched to a gene: 10. This CDR3 contains 15 residues. The CDR3 DNA follows: TGTGCCAGCAGTTCCGACAGGACAGGGTTTAATGGCTACACCTTC. Translating gives CASSSDRTGFNGYTF.

The chain uses TRBV3-1 (or the pseudogene TRBV3-2) and TRBJ2-1, with 7 bases matching TRBD2. The CDR3 consists of 14 residues. Trimming at V came to 2 bases and at J to 7 bases, leaving 5 bases not matched to a gene. From germline, CDR1 is LGHDT and CDR2 YNNKEL (reference sequence). The CDR3 DNA reads as TGTGCCAGCAGCCAACAGGGAGGGTTGAATGAGCAGTTCTTC. It yields the protein CASSQQGGLNEQFF.

In its sample, this clone was seen once. The chain couples TRBV2 to TRBJ1-4; a weak D match, TRBD1 (6 bases). The CDR3 length is 12 residues. Trimming removed 4 bases at V and 8 bases at J, with 8 bases between. Germline CDR1 is SNHLY and CDR2 is FYNNEI. The CDR3 protein is CASSGTDEKLFF. The CDR3 coding sequence is TGTGCCAGCAGTGGGACAGACGAAAAACTGTTTTTT.

The J gene is TRBJ2-4, the V gene TRBV2; D possibly corresponds to TRBD2 (5 bases). The CDR3 spans 14 residues. The germline V gene has CDR1 SNHLY and CDR2 FYNNEI. The V gene lost 2 bases and the J gene lost 5 bases, with 10 bases spanning the gap. For the CDR3, the DNA is TGTGCCAGCAGTGAAACCCTGCGGGAAAACATTCAGTACTTC. Translating gives CASSETLRENIQYF.

This chain uses TRBV28 with TRBJ1-2; TRBD1 is a possible D gene (6 bases). The CDR3 runs 15 residues. V was shortened by 2 bases and J by 6 bases, with 16 bases between the two germline ends. Germline V lookup: CDR1 MDHEN, CDR2 SYDVKM. The CDR3 sequence is CASSLPLTGRNGYTF. In DNA form, the CDR3 reads TGTGCCAGCAGTTTACCGCTGACAGGTCGTAATGGCTACACCTTC.

V gene TRBV5-5 combines with J gene TRBJ1-5, with 8 positions matching TRBD1. The CDR3 is 15 residues long. CDR1 is SGHKS, CDR2 YYEKEE, per germline (reference sequence). Trimming removed 4 bases from V and 7 bases from J; junction bases left unmatched: 10. This CDR3 is CASSPQGQGGQPQHF. DNA for the CDR3: TGTGCCAGCAGCCCTCAAGGACAGGGCGGACAGCCCCAGCATTTT.

The genes are TRBV11-2 and TRBJ1-3; D is possibly TRBD1 (6 bases). In germline, CDR1 is SGHAT, CDR2 FQNNGV. Trimming cost V 0 bases and J 4 bases, with 10 bases left between them. The CDR3 runs to 15 residues. The CDR3 nucleotides read TGTGCCAGCAGCTTAGATTATGGGGGCGGAAACACCATATATTTT. It yields the protein CASSLDYGGGNTIYF.

CDR3: CASSPGTSGRGNIQYF. For the CDR3, the DNA is TGCGCCAGCAGCCCTGGGACTAGCGGTAGGGGAAACATTCAGTACTTC. The chain uses TRBV5-1 and TRBJ2-4; 11 bases match TRBD2. Germline V lookup: CDR1 SGHRS, CDR2 YFSETQ. Trimming removed 4 bases from V and 6 bases from J; junction bases left unmatched: 9. The CDR3 runs 16 residues.

This rearrangement joins TRBV11-2 to TRBJ1-3, with 10 bases that match TRBD1. Trimming removed 4 bases from V and 2 bases from J; junction bases left unmatched: 2. This CDR3 has 15 amino acids. CDR1 and CDR2 from the germline V gene are SGHAT and FQNNGV. The CDR3 here is CASSSGTGAGNTIYF. The DNA for the CDR3 is TGTGCCAGCAGCTCCGGGACAGGGGCTGGAAACACCATATATTTT.

V and J are TRBV6-5 and TRBJ2-7; D is unresolved. V gave up 8 bases and J gave up 1 base, with 6 bases separating them. This CDR3 is built from 11 residues. The germline gives CDR1 MNHEY, CDR2 SVGAGI. CDR3 amino acids: CASERSYEQYF. CDR3 sequence (DNA): TGTGCCAGCGAACGGTCCTACGAGCAGTACTTC.

The rearrangement joins TRBV7-2 to TRBJ2-7; D is undetermined. CDR1 SGHTA and CDR2 FQGNSA come from the germline V gene. Trimming took off 4 bases at V and 4 bases at J, with 8 bases between the two ends. The CDR3 runs to 12 residues. The CDR3 nucleotides read TGTGCCAGCAGCTCGACTTTGTACGAGCAGTACTTC. Encoded protein: CASSSTLYEQYF.

This CDR3 reads CASSLGVAGANVLTF. In DNA form, the CDR3 reads TGCGCCAGCAGCTTGGGTGTAGCGGGGGCCAACGTCCTGACTTTC. This chain joins TRBV5-1 and TRBJ2-6, with D possibly being TRBD2 (5 bases). Trimming took 0 bases from V and 4 from J, leaving 8 bases between them. From germline, CDR1 is SGHRS and CDR2 YFSETQ. CDR3 length: 15 amino acids.

This clone was counted once. The V call is TRBV13, the J call TRBJ1-5, with 8 bases aligning to TRBD1. This CDR3 contains 14 residues. The V gene end was trimmed by 4 bases and the J gene end by 4 bases; junction bases not matched to a gene: 3. Germline V CDR1 and CDR2: PRHDT, FYEKMQ (reference sequence). The CDR3 DNA sequence: TGTGCCAGCAGCTCGACAGGGGCGAATCAGCCCCAGCATTTT. It codes for CASSSTGANQPQHF.

V usage is TRBV25-1 and J usage is TRBJ1-4; 7 bases line up with TRBD1. V was pared by 4 bases and J by 2 bases, with 1 base of the junction left unmatched. This CDR3 is built from 14 residues. CDR1 is MGHDK and CDR2 is SYGVNS in the germline V gene. DNA of the CDR3: TGTGCCAGCAGTGGGGGACAGACTAATGAAAAACTGTTTTTT. Translated: CASSGGQTNEKLFF.

The genes are TRBV6-1 and TRBJ2-5, with 8 bases that match TRBD1. This CDR3 is 15 amino acids long. Germline V CDR1 and CDR2: MNHNS, SASEGT. The trim removed 3 bases at V and 5 bases at J, leaving 8 bases unmatched. CDR3 coding DNA: TGTGCCAGCAGTGAGCCTCGGACAGGGCGGGAGACCCAGTACTTC. This translates into CASSEPRTGRETQYF.

The genes are TRBV7-2 and TRBJ2-1; D may be TRBD1 (6 bases). This CDR3 has 16 amino acids. Per the germline V gene, CDR1 is SGHTA and CDR2 is FQGNSA. V shed 1 base and J shed 7 bases, with 17 bases lying between them. As DNA, the CDR3 is TGTGCCAGCAGCTTAGGCGGCCTACTTAGGGGGAATGAGCAGTTCTTC. Protein product: CASSLGGLLRGNEQFF. Drawing the rest from reference TRBV7-2 and TRBJ2-1, the complete variable domain is GAGVSQSPSNKVTEKGKDVELRCDPISGHTALYWYRQSLGQGLEFLIYFQGNSAPDKSGLPSDRFSAERTGGSVSTLTIQRTQQEDSAVYLCASSLGGLLRGNEQFFGPGTRLTVL.

This clone was observed once. The CDR3 region has the DNA TGTGCCAGCGGGACAGGGGGTTTTAACAGGGAGACCCAGTACTTC. This sequence encodes CASGTGGFNRETQYF. This sequence joins TRBV9 and TRBJ2-5; 11 nucleotides align to TRBD1. CDR1 and CDR2 (germline): SGDLS, YYNGEE. Trimming removed 7 bases from V and 5 bases from J; junction bases left unmatched: 10. CDR3 length: 15 residues.

As concerns this clone: At one of its ends the junction is not consistent with the germline gene, which may arise from a read error. The genes are TRBV24-1 and TRBJ1-3; D gene uncertain. Germline lookup yields CDR1 KGHDR and CDR2 SFDVKD. The CDR3 is 10 residues long. CDR3 coding DNA: TGTGCCACCAGTGGGCAGGCCGGTGATTTT. It specifies CATSGQAGDF.

CDR3 in DNA: TGTGCCAGCAGTGAATATTTTAGCGGGAGGGCCGGGGAGCTGTTTTTT. This encodes CASSEYFSGRAGELFF. The chain couples TRBV6-1 to TRBJ2-2; 11 bases match TRBD2. Trimming took 2 bases from V and 6 from J; bases not matched to a gene: 5. The CDR3 contains 16 residues. Looked up from germline, CDR1 is MNHNS and CDR2 is SASEGT.

This chain connects TRBV30 to TRBJ2-7, with 8 positions matching TRBD2. This CDR3 is built from 14 residues. Losses at the gene ends were 6 bases for V and 6 bases for J; bases not matched to a gene: 13. The germline V gene has CDR1 GTSNPN and CDR2 SVGIG (reference sequence). The CDR3 bases are TGTGCCTGCCTTGGACTAGCCCGAAAGGCCGAGCAGTACTTC. It yields the protein CACLGLARKAEQYF.